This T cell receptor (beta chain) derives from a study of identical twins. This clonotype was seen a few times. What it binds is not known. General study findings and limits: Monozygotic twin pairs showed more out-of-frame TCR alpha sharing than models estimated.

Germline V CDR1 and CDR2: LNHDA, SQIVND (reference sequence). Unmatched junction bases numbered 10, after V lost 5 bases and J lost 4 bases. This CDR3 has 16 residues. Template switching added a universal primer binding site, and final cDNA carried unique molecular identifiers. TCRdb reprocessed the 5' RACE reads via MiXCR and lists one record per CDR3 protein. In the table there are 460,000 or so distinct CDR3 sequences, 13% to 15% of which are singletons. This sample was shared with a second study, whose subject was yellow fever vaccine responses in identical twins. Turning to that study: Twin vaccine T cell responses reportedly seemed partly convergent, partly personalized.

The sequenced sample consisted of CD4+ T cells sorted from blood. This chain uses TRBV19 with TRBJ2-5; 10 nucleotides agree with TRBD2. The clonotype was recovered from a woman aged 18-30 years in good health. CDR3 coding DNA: TGTGCCAGTAGTCGGTCTAGCGGGAGTTTCGGAGAGACCCAGTACTTC. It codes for CASSRSSGSFGETQYF.